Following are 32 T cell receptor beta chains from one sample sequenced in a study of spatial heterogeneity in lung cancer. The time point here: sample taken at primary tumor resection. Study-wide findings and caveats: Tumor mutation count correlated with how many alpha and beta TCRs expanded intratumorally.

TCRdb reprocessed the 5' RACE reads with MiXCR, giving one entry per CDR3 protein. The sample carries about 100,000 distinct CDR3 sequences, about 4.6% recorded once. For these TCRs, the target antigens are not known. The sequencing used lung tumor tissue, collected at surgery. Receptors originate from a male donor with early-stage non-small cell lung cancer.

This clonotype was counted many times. The DNA for the CDR3 is TGCAGTGCACTCGGGGCAGGGTGGGGAAAAAACATTCAGTACTTC. This gives the protein CSALGAGWGKNIQYF. The chain is built from TRBV20-1 and TRBJ2-4; D is tentatively TRBD1 or TRBD2 (5 bases each). V dropped 6 bases and J dropped 4 bases, with 19 bases sitting between them. This CDR3 contains 15 residues. Per the germline V gene, CDR1 is DFQATT and CDR2 is SNEGSKA (reference sequence).

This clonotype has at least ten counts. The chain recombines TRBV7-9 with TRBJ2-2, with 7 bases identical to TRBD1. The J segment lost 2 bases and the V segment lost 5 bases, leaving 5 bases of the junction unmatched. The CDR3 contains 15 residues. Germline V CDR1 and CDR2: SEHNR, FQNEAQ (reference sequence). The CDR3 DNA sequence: TGTGCCAGCAGCCTGGGGACAGACAACACCGGGGAGCTGTTTTTT. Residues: CASSLGTDNTGELFF.

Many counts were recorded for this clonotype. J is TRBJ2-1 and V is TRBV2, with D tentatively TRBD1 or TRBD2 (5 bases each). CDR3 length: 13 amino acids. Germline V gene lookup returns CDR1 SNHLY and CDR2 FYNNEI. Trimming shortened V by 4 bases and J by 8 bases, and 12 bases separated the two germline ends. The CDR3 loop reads CASSVRLGDEQFF. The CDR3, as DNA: TGTGCCAGCAGTGTACGGCTGGGGGATGAGCAGTTCTTC.

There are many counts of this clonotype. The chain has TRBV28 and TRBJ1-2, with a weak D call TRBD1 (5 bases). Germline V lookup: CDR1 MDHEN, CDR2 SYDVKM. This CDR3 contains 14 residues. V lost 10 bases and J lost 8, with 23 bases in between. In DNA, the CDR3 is TGTGCCACCGCCCGGGACCCATGGCTTGGGGGCTACACCTTC. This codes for CATARDPWLGGYTF.

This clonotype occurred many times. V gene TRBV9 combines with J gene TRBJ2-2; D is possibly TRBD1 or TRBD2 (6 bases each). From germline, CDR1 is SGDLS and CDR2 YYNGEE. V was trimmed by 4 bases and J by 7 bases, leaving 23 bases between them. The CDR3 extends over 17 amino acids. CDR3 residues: CASSSGGGLAQGGELFF. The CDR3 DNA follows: TGTGCCAGCAGCTCCGGAGGGGGGCTTGCGCAGGGCGGGGAGCTGTTTTTT.

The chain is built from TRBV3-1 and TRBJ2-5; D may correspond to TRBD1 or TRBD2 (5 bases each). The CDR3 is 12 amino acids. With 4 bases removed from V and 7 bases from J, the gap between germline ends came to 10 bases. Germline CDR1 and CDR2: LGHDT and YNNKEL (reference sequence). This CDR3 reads CASSPIGGTQYF. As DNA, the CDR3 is TGTGCCAGCAGCCCCATTGGGGGGACCCAGTACTTC.

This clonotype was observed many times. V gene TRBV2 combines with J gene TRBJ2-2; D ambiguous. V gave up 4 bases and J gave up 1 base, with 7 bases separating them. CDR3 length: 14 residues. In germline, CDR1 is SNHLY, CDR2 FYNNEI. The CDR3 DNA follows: TGTGCCAGCAGTGGTCTAGTGAACACCGGGGAGCTGTTTTTT. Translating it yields CASSGLVNTGELFF.

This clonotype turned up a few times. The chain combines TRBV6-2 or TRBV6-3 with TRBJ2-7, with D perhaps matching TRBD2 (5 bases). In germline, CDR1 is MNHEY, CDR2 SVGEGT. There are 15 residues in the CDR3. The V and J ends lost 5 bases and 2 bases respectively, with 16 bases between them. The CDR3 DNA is TGTGCCAGCAGTATCCTGAGCGGTGGCCCCTACGAGCAGTACTTC. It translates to CASSILSGGPYEQYF.

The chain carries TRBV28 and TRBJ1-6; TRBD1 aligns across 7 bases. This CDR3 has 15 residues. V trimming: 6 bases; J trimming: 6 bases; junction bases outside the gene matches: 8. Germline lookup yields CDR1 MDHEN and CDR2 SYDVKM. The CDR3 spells CASRSGGIGNSPLHF. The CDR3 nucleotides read TGTGCCAGCAGGTCAGGGGGGATCGGTAATTCACCCCTCCACTTT. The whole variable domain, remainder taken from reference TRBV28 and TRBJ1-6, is DVKVTQSSRYLVKRTGEKVFLECVQDMDHENMFWYRQDPGLGLRLIYFSYDVKMKEKGDIPEGYSVSREKKERFSLILESASTNQTSMYLCASRSGGIGNSPLHFGNGTRLTVT.

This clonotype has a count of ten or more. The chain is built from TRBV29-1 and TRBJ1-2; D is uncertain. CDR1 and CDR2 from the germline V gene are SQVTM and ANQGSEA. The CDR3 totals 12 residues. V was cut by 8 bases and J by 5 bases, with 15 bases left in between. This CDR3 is CSIHLLGYGYTF. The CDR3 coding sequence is TGCAGCATCCACCTTTTGGGGTATGGCTACACCTTC.

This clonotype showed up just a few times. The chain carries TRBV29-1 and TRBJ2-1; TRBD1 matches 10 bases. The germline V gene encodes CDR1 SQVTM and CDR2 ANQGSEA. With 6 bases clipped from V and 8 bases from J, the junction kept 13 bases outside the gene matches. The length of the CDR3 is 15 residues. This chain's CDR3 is CSVPTDRGLTDEQFF. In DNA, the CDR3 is TGCAGCGTCCCTACCGACAGGGGGCTAACGGATGAGCAGTTCTTC.

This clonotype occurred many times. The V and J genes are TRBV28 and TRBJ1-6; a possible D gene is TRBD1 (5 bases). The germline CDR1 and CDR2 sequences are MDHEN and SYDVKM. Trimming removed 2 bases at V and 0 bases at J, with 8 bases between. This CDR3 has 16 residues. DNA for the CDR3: TGTGCCAGCAGTTTAAATCAGGGCTCCTATAATTCACCCCTCCACTTT. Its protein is CASSLNQGSYNSPLHF.

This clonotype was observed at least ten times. The CDR3 nucleotides are TGTGCCAGCAGCCTCAAGGACGGAAGTAATGAAAAACTGTTTTTT. The encoded protein is CASSLKDGSNEKLFF. V and J are TRBV7-9 and TRBJ1-4; D remains unclear. The germline V gene has CDR1 SEHNR and CDR2 FQNEAQ (reference sequence). The CDR3 loop spans 15 amino acids. V dropped 5 bases and J dropped 4 bases, with 14 bases sitting between them.

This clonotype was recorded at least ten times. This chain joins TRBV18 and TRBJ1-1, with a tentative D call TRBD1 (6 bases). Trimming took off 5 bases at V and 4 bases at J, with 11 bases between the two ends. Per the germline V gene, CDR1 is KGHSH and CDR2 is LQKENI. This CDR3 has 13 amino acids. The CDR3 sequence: CASSTGFRTEAFF. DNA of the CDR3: TGTGCCAGCTCAACAGGGTTCCGCACTGAAGCTTTCTTT.

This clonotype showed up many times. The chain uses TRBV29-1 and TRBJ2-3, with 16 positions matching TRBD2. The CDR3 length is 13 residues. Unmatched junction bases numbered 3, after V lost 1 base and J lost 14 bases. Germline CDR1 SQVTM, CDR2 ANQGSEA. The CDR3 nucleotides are TGCAGCGTTGAAGTGGGACTAGCGGGAGGGCGGTATTTT. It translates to CSVEVGLAGGRYF.

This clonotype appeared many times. For the CDR3, the DNA is TGTGCCAGCAGCCACAGACAGGGTTCCACAGATACGCAGTATTTT. Its protein product is CASSHRQGSTDTQYF. The chain is built from TRBV4-2 and TRBJ2-3; 7 nucleotides line up with TRBD1. V was clipped by 3 bases and J by 2 bases; unmatched bases: 5. This CDR3 contains 15 residues. CDR1 and CDR2 (germline): LGHNA, YNFKEQ.

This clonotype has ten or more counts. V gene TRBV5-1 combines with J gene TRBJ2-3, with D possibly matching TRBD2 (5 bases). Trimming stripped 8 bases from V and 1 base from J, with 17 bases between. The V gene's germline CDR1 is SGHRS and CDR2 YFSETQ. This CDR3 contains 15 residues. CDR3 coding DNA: TGCGCCAGAAACGGAGGCCGGGCACGCACAGATACGCAGTATTTT. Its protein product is CARNGGRARTDTQYF.

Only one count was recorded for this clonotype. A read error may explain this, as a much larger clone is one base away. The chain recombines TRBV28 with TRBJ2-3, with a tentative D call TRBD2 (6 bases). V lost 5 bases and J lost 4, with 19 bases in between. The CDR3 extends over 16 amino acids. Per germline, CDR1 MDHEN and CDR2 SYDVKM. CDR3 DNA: TGTGCCAGCAGTACCCGGCGGGGCACTAGCTCAGATACGCAGTATTTT. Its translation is CASSTRRGTSSDTQYF.

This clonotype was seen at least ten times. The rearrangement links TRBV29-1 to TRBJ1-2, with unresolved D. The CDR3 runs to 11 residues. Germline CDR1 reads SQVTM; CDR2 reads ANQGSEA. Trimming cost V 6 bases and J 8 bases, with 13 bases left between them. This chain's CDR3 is CSVGDGGGYTF. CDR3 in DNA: TGCAGCGTAGGAGATGGAGGGGGCTACACCTTC.

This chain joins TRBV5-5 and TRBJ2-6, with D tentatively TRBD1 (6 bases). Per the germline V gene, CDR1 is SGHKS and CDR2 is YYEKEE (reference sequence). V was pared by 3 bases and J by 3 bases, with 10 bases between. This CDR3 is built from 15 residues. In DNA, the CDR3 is TGTGCCAGCAGCTGGAACAGGGATGGGGCCAACGTCCTGACTTTC. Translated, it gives CASSWNRDGANVLTF.

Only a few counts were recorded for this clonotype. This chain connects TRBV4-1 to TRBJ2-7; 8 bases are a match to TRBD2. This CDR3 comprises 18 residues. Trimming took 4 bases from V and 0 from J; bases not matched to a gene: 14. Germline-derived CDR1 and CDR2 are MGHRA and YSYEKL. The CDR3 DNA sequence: TGCGCCAGCAGCCTTCAACGGGGCTCCAGCGGGAGCTCCTACGAGCAGTACTTC. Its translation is CASSLQRGSSGSSYEQYF.

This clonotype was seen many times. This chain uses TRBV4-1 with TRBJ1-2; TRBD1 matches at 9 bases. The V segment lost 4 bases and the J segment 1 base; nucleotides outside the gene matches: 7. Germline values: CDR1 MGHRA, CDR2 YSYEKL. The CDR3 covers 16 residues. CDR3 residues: CASSPTQGAVNYGYTF. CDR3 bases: TGCGCCAGCAGCCCCACACAGGGGGCGGTTAACTATGGCTACACCTTC.

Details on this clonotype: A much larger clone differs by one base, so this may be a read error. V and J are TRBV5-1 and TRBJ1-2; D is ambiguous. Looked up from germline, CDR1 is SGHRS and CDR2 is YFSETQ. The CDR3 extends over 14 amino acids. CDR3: CVSSLESSTYGYTF. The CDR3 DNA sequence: TGCGTCAGCAGCTTGGAATCATCGACCTATGGCTACACCTTC.

The CDR3 sequence is CASRTRDRTNEQFF. CDR3 bases: TGTGCCAGCAGGACCCGGGACAGAACAAATGAGCAGTTCTTC. V usage is TRBV12-3 or TRBV12-4 and J usage is TRBJ2-1; 7 nucleotides line up with TRBD1. With 6 bases clipped from V and 7 bases from J, the junction kept 9 bases outside the gene matches. The CDR3 totals 14 residues.

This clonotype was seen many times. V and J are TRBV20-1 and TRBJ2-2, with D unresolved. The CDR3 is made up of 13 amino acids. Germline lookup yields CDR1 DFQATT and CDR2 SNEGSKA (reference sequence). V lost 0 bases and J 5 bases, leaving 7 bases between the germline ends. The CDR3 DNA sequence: TGCAGTGCTAGAGAGTGGAGTACCGGGGAGCTGTTTTTT. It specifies CSAREWSTGELFF.

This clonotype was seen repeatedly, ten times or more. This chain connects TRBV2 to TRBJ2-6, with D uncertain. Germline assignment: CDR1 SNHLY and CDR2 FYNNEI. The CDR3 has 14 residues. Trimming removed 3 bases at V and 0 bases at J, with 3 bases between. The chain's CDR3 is CASSDSSGANVLTF. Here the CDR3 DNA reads TGTGCCAGCAGTGACAGCTCTGGGGCCAACGTCCTGACTTTC.

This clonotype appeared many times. The CDR3 loop reads CASSSLAGEMYF. The CDR3 DNA sequence: TGTGCCAGCAGTTCCCTAGCGGGAGAGATGTACTTC. V and J are TRBV6-5 and TRBJ2-7; 10 bases agree with TRBD2. Looked up from germline, CDR1 is MNHEY and CDR2 is SVGAGI. V shed 4 bases and J 12 bases; nucleotides not matched to a gene: 6. The CDR3 runs 12 residues.

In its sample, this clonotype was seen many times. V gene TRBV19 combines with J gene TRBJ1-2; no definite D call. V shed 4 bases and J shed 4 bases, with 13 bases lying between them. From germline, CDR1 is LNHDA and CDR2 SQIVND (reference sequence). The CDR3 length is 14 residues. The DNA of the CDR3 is TGTGCCAGTAGTAGAAGGGAAATTGGCTATGGCTACACCTTC. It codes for CASSRREIGYGYTF. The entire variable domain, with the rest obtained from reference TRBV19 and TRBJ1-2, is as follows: DGGITQSPKYLFRKEGQNVTLSCEQNLNHDAMYWYRQDPGQGLRLIYYSQIVNDFQKGDIAEGYSVSREKKESFPLTVTSAQKNPTAFYLCASSRREIGYGYTFGSGTRLTVV.

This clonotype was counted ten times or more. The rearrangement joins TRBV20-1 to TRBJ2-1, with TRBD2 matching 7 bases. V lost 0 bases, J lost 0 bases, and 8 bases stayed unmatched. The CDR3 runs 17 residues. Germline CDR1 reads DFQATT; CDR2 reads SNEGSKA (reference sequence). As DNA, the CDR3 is TGCAGTGCTAGAGATCCGCTAGCGGTTAGCTCCTACAATGAGCAGTTCTTC. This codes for CSARDPLAVSSYNEQFF.

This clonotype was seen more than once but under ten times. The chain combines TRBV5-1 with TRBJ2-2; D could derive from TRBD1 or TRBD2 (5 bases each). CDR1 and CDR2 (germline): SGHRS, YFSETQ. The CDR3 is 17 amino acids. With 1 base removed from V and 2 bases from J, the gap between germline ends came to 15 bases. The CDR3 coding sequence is TGCGCCAGCAGCTTGCGGGGCGCGGGCGGTAACACCGGGGAGCTGTTTTTT. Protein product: CASSLRGAGGNTGELFF.

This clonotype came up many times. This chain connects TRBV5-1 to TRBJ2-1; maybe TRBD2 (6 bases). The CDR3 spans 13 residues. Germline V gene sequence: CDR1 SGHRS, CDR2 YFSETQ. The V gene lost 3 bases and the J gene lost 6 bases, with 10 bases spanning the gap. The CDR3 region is CASSSVGGNEQFF. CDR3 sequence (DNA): TGCGCCAGCAGCTCCGTGGGGGGCAATGAGCAGTTCTTC.

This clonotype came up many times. The CDR3 nucleotides read TGTGCCAGCAGACTAGCGATAGGAGCCTACAATGAGCAGTTCTTC. Its translation is CASRLAIGAYNEQFF. The rearrangement uses TRBV2 and TRBJ2-1, with 7 bases lining up with TRBD2. V lost 6 bases, J lost 2 bases, and 7 bases stayed unmatched. The CDR3 sequence is 15 residues long. In germline, CDR1 is SNHLY, CDR2 FYNNEI.